Listed here are 4 T cell receptor beta chains from one sample, sequenced in a study of T cell repertoires in cytomegalovirus infection. No antigen is known for these receptors. TCRdb redid the calling of the reads with MiXCR, one entry per CDR3 protein. Of around 900,000 distinct CDR3 sequences listed, approximately 31% are singletons. Sequencing was performed on cultured CD8+ T cells from PBMCs, taken from culture after CMV antigen stimulation. These TCRs come from a human donor in good health (CMV status not recorded). Some clones in this sample may be carry-over from other donors' samples.

The chain employs TRBV7-8 and TRBJ2-3; TRBD2 agrees at 10 bases. CDR3 length equals 16 residues. Germline assignment: CDR1 SGHVS and CDR2 FQNEAQ. V trimming: 6 bases; J trimming: 2 bases; junction bases outside the gene matches: 8. CDR3 in DNA: TGTGCCAGCAGTTTTGGACTAGCGGCCAACACAGATACGCAGTATTTT. Its protein product is CASSFGLAANTDTQYF.

A few counts support this clonotype. This CDR3 is CASSPEGDDRVTGYTF. The CDR3 nucleotides read TGTGCCAGCAGTCCCGAAGGTGACGACAGGGTCACTGGCTACACCTTC. The chain employs TRBV12-3 or TRBV12-4 and TRBJ1-2; 7 nucleotides agree with TRBD1. The CDR3 totals 16 residues. Trimming removed 5 bases from V and 7 bases from J; junction bases left unmatched: 16.

The table lists this clonotype with a few counts. The chain has TRBV29-1 and TRBJ2-6; either TRBD1 or TRBD2 may supply D (6 bases each). Trimming cost V 7 bases and J 3 bases, with 13 bases left between them. Germline CDR1 reads SQVTM; CDR2 reads ANQGSEA. There are 14 residues in the CDR3. Here the CDR3 DNA reads TGCAGCGCCGCCGGGGGCGGTGGGGCCAACGTCCTGACTTTC. Protein: CSAAGGGGANVLTF.

This clonotype appeared many times. V usage is TRBV7-8 and J usage is TRBJ1-5; 8 bases agree with TRBD1. Germline V CDR1 and CDR2: SGHVS, FQNEAQ. V shed 1 base, J shed 9 bases, and the junction held 8 bases outside the gene matches. The CDR3 contains 15 residues. CDR3 in amino acids: CASSLGGTGKGPQHF. CDR3 in DNA: TGTGCCAGCAGCTTAGGCGGGACAGGCAAAGGGCCCCAGCATTTT.